One and the same sample provided the 30 T cell receptor beta chains below, sequenced in a study of shared clonotypes between healthy human individuals. Sequencing used immunoSEQ multiplex PCR; TCRdb keeps in-frame clones, though not all of them. Among roughly 1,000,000 clones listed, more than 75% were seen once. Material for sequencing was memory CD4+ T cells from PBMCs. Described subset: CD45RA-negative fraction. These receptors were obtained from a man aged 18 to 29 in good health. Some clones in this sample may be carry-over from other donors' samples.

The chain employs TRBV9 and TRBJ2-3; D may be TRBD1 (5 bases). The CDR3 has 12 residues. CDR1 SGDLS and CDR2 YYNGEE come from the germline V gene. V was clipped by 6 bases and J by 4 bases, with 9 bases between them. CDR3 DNA sequence: TGTGCCAGCACTGGGGCTGCAGATACGCAGTATTTT. The encoded protein is CASTGAADTQYF.

This clone was observed a handful of times. V gene TRBV11-1 combines with J gene TRBJ1-1; D is perhaps TRBD1 (5 bases). Germline V lookup: CDR1 SGHAT, CDR2 FQDESV (reference sequence). The CDR3 totals 16 residues. V lost 5 bases to trimming and J lost 0 bases, with 16 bases between them. The chain's CDR3 is CASSRRRQSMNTEAFF. The CDR3 coding sequence is TGTGCCAGCAGCCGGCGCCGACAGAGCATGAACACTGAAGCTTTCTTT.

The chain couples TRBV4-1 to TRBJ1-2; D remains ambiguous. The germline CDR1 and CDR2 sequences are MGHRA and YSYEKL. The CDR3 spans 14 residues. The V and J ends lost 0 bases and 8 bases respectively, with 13 bases between them. The CDR3: CASSQDLVTQGYTF. CDR3 DNA: TGCGCCAGCAGCCAAGATCTCGTCACGCAGGGCTACACCTTC.

This chain joins TRBV6-1 and TRBJ2-5, with 7 bases identical to TRBD1. The CDR3 has 14 residues. The junction had 4 bases not matched to a gene; V was cut back by 4 bases and J by 2 bases. The germline V gene encodes CDR1 MNHNS and CDR2 SASEGT. DNA of the CDR3: TGTGCCAGCAGTGCCCGGACAGGACAAGAGACCCAGTACTTC. Translating gives CASSARTGQETQYF.

The chain recombines TRBV6-1 with TRBJ2-7, with TRBD1 matching 8 bases. Per the germline V gene, CDR1 is MNHNS and CDR2 is SASEGT. V gave up 4 bases and J gave up 3 bases; unmatched junction bases: 8. The CDR3 runs to 15 residues. Here the CDR3 reads CASSARGPTIYEQYF. CDR3 nucleotides: TGTGCCAGCAGTGCCAGGGGGCCAACTATCTACGAGCAGTACTTC.

The gene calls are TRBV10-3 and TRBJ2-1; the match to TRBD2 covers 7 bases. The V gene's germline CDR1 is ENHRY and CDR2 SYGVKD. After removal of 3 bases from V and 9 bases from J, the junction contained 2 bases not matched to a gene. The CDR3 sequence is 12 residues long. The CDR3 nucleotides read TGTGCCATCAGTGAATTAGCGGGTGAGCAGTTCTTC. Residues: CAISELAGEQFF.

Comments on this clone: A junction end diverges from the germline sequence, so it may reflect a read error. V and J are TRBV2 and TRBJ2-7; 10 bases line up with TRBD2. Germline loops: CDR1 SNHLY, CDR2 FYNNEI. This CDR3 is built from 17 residues. The CDR3 DNA sequence: TGTGCCAACAGTCCCATGGGACTAGCGTCCCTTATTGGGGAGCAGTACTTC. Protein product: CANSPMGLASLIGEQYF.

This sequence joins TRBV5-1 and TRBJ2-7; D not resolved. The CDR3 has 14 amino acids. CDR1 SGHRS and CDR2 YFSETQ come from the germline V gene. Trimming pared 4 bases from V and 6 bases from J, leaving 17 bases between. CDR3 nucleotide sequence: TGCGCCAGCAGCCCACCCCGCCCCCTATCCGAGCAGTACTTC. Translating it yields CASSPPRPLSEQYF.

This clone was counted a single time. A read error may explain this, as a much larger clone is one base away. Different DNA sequences within this sample yield the same CDR3. The V call is TRBV28, the J call TRBJ2-1, with TRBD2 matching 13 bases. The CDR3 has 14 residues. V lost 6 bases to trimming and J lost 4 bases; unmatched junction nucleotides: 0. Germline assignment: CDR1 MDHEN and CDR2 SYDVKM. The CDR3 DNA sequence: TGTGCCAGCAGGGGACTAGCGGGATACAATGAGCAGTTCTTC. It yields the protein CASRGLAGYNEQFF.

J is TRBJ1-2 and V is TRBV27; D remains unclear. CDR1 MNHEY and CDR2 SMNVEV come from the germline V gene (reference sequence). The CDR3 consists of 13 residues. The V and J ends lost 0 bases and 6 bases respectively, with 8 bases between them. CDR3 residues: CASSLSGLHGYTF. The CDR3 bases are TGTGCCAGCAGTTTATCAGGTTTGCATGGCTACACCTTC.

This chain uses TRBV18 with TRBJ1-2; 9 bases line up with TRBD1. CDR1 is KGHSH, CDR2 LQKENI, per germline. After removal of 4 bases from V and 6 bases from J, the junction contained 0 bases not matched to a gene. This CDR3 has 12 amino acids. In DNA, the CDR3 is TGTGCCAGCTCACGGGACAGGGATGGCTACACCTTC. It specifies CASSRDRDGYTF.

The rearrangement links TRBV18 to TRBJ2-1; D is unclear. CDR3 size: 11 residues. V lost 5 bases, J lost 10 bases, and 9 bases lay in between. Germline V gives CDR1 KGHSH, CDR2 LQKENI. The CDR3, as DNA: TGTGCCAGCTCAAACTCTGGGGAGCAGTTCTTC. Its protein is CASSNSGEQFF.

V usage is TRBV6-4 and J usage is TRBJ1-4, with unresolved D. V dropped 7 bases and J dropped 7 bases, with 10 bases sitting between them. Looked up from germline, CDR1 is MRHNA and CDR2 is SNTAGT. The CDR3 runs 12 residues. CDR3 sequence (DNA): TGTGCCAGCAAGGGAATTGGTGAAAAACTGTTTTTT. Translation: CASKGIGEKLFF.

The chain couples TRBV9 to TRBJ2-1; D possibly corresponds to TRBD1 (5 bases). The V end lost 4 bases, the J end lost 7 bases, and 21 bases lay between the germline ends. Germline-derived CDR1 and CDR2 are SGDLS and YYNGEE. This CDR3 comprises 16 residues. The CDR3 is CASSPGLRQGVNEQFF. The CDR3 nucleotides are TGTGCCAGCAGCCCCGGTCTGCGCCAAGGGGTGAATGAGCAGTTCTTC. The entire variable domain, with the rest obtained from reference TRBV9 and TRBJ2-1, is as follows: DSGVTQTPKHLITATGQRVTLRCSPRSGDLSVYWYQQSLDQGLQFLIQYYNGEERAKGNILERFSAQQFPDLHSELNLSSLELGDSALYFCASSPGLRQGVNEQFFGPGTRLTVL.

This clone was picked up one time. V gene TRBV6-5 combines with J gene TRBJ2-7; D gene ambiguous. Deletions cut 2 bases from V and 3 bases from J, with 11 bases between. CDR1 is MNHEY, CDR2 SVGAGI, per germline. This CDR3 spans 14 amino acids. The CDR3 spells CASSYNAAHYEQYF. Written as DNA, the CDR3 is TGTGCCAGCAGTTACAATGCAGCGCACTACGAGCAGTACTTC.

This sequence joins TRBV5-4 and TRBJ1-1, with D uncertain. Per the germline V gene, CDR1 is SGHNT and CDR2 is YYREEE (reference sequence). Trimming cost V 0 bases and J 3 bases, with 12 bases left between them. The CDR3 loop spans 15 amino acids. The CDR3 protein is CASSLASRSYTEAFF. The CDR3 nucleotides are TGTGCCAGCAGCTTGGCCAGTAGGTCTTACACTGAAGCTTTCTTT.

The rearrangement uses TRBV9 and TRBJ1-2; 10 nucleotides match TRBD1. The CDR3 contains 16 residues. Germline V lookup: CDR1 SGDLS, CDR2 YYNGEE. Trimming at V came to 0 bases and at J to 4 bases, leaving 6 bases not matched to a gene. The CDR3 is CASSVGSGQGIYGYTF. In DNA form, the CDR3 reads TGTGCCAGCAGCGTAGGATCGGGACAGGGGATCTATGGCTACACCTTC.

V and J are TRBV25-1 and TRBJ2-7; 7 positions agree with TRBD2. This CDR3 is built from 14 residues. Trimming at V came to 7 bases and at J to 6 bases, leaving 12 bases not matched to a gene. From germline, CDR1 is MGHDK and CDR2 SYGVNS. The CDR3: CASTPRAGVGEQYF. The CDR3 nucleotides read TGTGCCAGCACCCCTCGGGCGGGGGTCGGCGAGCAGTACTTC.

This chain links TRBV29-1 with TRBJ1-2; tentative D call: TRBD1 (5 bases). The germline V gene encodes CDR1 SQVTM and CDR2 ANQGSEA. There are 13 residues in the CDR3. The ends were cut back, 0 bases at V and 7 bases at J, with 12 bases in the middle. The CDR3 is CSVEDQRGGGYTF. In nucleotides, the CDR3 is TGCAGCGTTGAAGATCAAAGGGGTGGTGGCTACACCTTC.

This clone came up a few times. This chain connects TRBV4-2 to TRBJ1-2, with a weak D call TRBD1 (5 bases). V lost 0 bases and J lost 4, with 18 bases in between. CDR1 LGHNA and CDR2 YNFKEQ come from the germline V gene. CDR3 size: 17 residues. Here the CDR3 reads CASSQDPAGRYGYGYTF. In DNA, the CDR3 is TGTGCCAGCAGCCAAGACCCGGCAGGGCGATATGGCTATGGCTACACCTTC.

The chain links TRBV7-2 to TRBJ2-7; possibly TRBD2 for D (6 bases). The CDR3 consists of 13 residues. Germline CDR1 SGHTA, CDR2 FQGNSA. V was shortened by 3 bases and J by 5 bases, with 11 bases between the two germline ends. CDR3 bases: TGTGCCAGCAGCTTGGAACGGGGGAACGAGCAGTACTTC. This gives the protein CASSLERGNEQYF.

This chain links TRBV6-1 with TRBJ2-5, with a weak D call TRBD2 (6 bases). With 3 bases removed from V and 5 bases from J, the gap between germline ends came to 10 bases. The CDR3 runs 13 residues. The germline V gene has CDR1 MNHNS and CDR2 SASEGT. CDR3 bases: TGTGCCAGCAGTGACACTGGGGGGGAGACCCAGTACTTC. Protein product: CASSDTGGETQYF.

In this sample, this clone turned up a few times. V is TRBV4-1 and J is TRBJ2-7, with D perhaps TRBD2 (6 bases). The CDR3 covers 16 residues. Germline assignment: CDR1 MGHRA and CDR2 YSYEKL. V shed 4 bases and J shed 2 bases, with 18 bases lying between them. This CDR3 reads CASSPGPGVGPYEQYF. The CDR3 nucleotides are TGCGCCAGCAGCCCCGGTCCGGGAGTGGGGCCCTACGAGCAGTACTTC.

The genes are TRBV11-2 and TRBJ2-2; 7 bases map to TRBD2. CDR1 is SGHAT, CDR2 FQNNGV, per germline. The CDR3 runs to 15 residues. V lost 1 base and J lost 7; bases outside the gene matches: 6. In DNA, the CDR3 is TGTGCCAGCAGCTTAGCGGCGGGAGTGGGCGGGGAGCTGTTTTTT. Translating it yields CASSLAAGVGGELFF.

CDR3 region: CATSRPDRDYGYTF. The DNA for the CDR3 is TGTGCCACCAGCAGACCCGACAGGGACTATGGCTACACCTTC. The V call is TRBV15, the J call TRBJ1-2, with 7 bases aligning to TRBD1. Unmatched junction bases numbered 3, after V lost 2 bases and J lost 3 bases. From germline, CDR1 is LNHNV and CDR2 YYDKDF (reference sequence). The CDR3 is 14 amino acids. The variable domain in full, completed from reference TRBV15 and TRBJ1-2, reads DAMVIQNPRYQVTQFGKPVTLSCSQTLNHNVMYWYQQKSSQAPKLLFHYYDKDFNNEADTPDNFQSRRPNTSFCFLDIRSPGLGDTAMYLCATSRPDRDYGYTFGSGTRLTVV.

The DNA of the CDR3 is TGTGCCAGCAGTTACGACAGGTGGACTGAAGCTTTCTTT. This translates into CASSYDRWTEAFF. V is TRBV6-6 and J is TRBJ1-1; D is possibly TRBD1 (6 bases). This CDR3 spans 13 amino acids. Trimming removed 2 bases at V and 5 bases at J, with 9 bases between. Germline V gene data show CDR1 as MNHNY and CDR2 as SVGAGI (reference sequence).

This rearrangement joins TRBV20-1 to TRBJ2-7; no firm D call. The V end lost 5 bases, the J end lost 6 bases, and 11 bases lay between the germline ends. In germline, CDR1 is DFQATT, CDR2 SNEGSKA (reference sequence). The CDR3 extends over 11 amino acids. CDR3 in DNA: TGCAGTGCTGGAAACACGGGCGAGCAGTACTTC. Protein: CSAGNTGEQYF.

The rearrangement links TRBV15 to TRBJ2-2; D is perhaps TRBD1 or TRBD2 (5 bases each). The CDR3 length is 20 residues. CDR1 LNHNV and CDR2 YYDKDF come from the germline V gene (reference sequence). V was shortened by 0 bases and J by 5 bases, with 25 bases between the two germline ends. The CDR3 protein is CATSRDSLSRRGANTGELFF. The CDR3 DNA reads TGTGCCACCAGCAGAGATTCCCTGTCCAGGAGAGGGGCAAATACCGGGGAGCTGTTTTTT.

This clone was detected only once. The CDR3 bases are TGCGCCAGCAGCCAAGAAAGTACTGGCTTTACGCAGTATTTT. Protein: CASSQESTGFTQYF. The chain joins TRBV4-3 to TRBJ2-3, with D unresolved. Trimming shortened V by 0 bases and J by 8 bases, and 12 bases separated the two germline ends. The CDR3 extends over 14 amino acids. Germline V CDR1 and CDR2: LGHNA, YSLEER.

CDR3 coding DNA: TGCAGCGTTGGGGGCGATTGGGATGACTATGGCTACACCTTC. Protein product: CSVGGDWDDYGYTF. The V and J genes are TRBV29-1 and TRBJ1-2; weak D call: TRBD1 (5 bases). The CDR3 consists of 14 residues. The germline V and J ends were trimmed by 4 bases and 3 bases, with 15 bases remaining between them. Germline CDR1 is SQVTM and CDR2 is ANQGSEA.